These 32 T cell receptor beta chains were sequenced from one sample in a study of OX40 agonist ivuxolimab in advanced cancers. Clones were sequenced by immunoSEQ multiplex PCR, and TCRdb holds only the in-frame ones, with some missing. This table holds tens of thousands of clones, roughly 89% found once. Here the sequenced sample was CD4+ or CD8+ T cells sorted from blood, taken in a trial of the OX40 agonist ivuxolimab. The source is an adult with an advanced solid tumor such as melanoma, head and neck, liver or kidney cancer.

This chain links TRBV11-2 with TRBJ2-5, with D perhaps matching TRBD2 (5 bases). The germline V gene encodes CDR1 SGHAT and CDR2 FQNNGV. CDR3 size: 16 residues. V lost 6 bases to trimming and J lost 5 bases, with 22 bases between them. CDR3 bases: TGTGCCAGCAGTACCGAACCCCCGGGCACGGGGGAGACCCAGTACTTC. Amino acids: CASSTEPPGTGETQYF.

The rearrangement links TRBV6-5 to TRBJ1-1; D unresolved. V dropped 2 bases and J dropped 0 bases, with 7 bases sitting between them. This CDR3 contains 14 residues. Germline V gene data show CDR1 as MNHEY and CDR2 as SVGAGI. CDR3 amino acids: CASSYGSMNTEAFF. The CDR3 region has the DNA TGTGCCAGCAGTTACGGATCCATGAACACTGAAGCTTTCTTT.

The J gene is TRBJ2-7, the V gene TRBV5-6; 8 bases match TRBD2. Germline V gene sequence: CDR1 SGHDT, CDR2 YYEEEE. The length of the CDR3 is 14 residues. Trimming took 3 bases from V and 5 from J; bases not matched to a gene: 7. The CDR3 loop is CASSYGLASHEQYV. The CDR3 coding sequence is TGTGCCAGCAGCTATGGACTAGCTTCGCACGAGCAGTACGTC.

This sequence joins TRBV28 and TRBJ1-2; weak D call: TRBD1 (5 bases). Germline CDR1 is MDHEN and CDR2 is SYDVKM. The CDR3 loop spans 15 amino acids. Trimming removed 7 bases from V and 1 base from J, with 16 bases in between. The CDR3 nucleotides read TGTGCCAGCAACCTTAACCGGGACTATAACTATGGCTACACCTTC. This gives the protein CASNLNRDYNYGYTF.

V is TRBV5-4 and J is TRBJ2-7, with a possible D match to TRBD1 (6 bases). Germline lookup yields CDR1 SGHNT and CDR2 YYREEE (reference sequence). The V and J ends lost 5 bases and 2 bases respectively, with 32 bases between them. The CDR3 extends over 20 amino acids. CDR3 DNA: TGTGCCAGCAGACCTCCCCCCACAGGGTGGAGAGGTAGACTCCCCTACGAGCAGTACTTC. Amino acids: CASRPPPTGWRGRLPYEQYF.

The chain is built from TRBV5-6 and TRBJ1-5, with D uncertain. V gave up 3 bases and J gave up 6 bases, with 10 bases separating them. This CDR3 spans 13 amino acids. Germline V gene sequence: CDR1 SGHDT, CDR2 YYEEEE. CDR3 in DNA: TGTGCCAGCAGCTCCTACGGAGGTCAGCCCCAGCATTTT. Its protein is CASSSYGGQPQHF.

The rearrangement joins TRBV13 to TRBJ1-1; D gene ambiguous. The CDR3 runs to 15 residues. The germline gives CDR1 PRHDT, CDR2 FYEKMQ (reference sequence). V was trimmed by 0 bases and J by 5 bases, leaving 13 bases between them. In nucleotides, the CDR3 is TGTGCCAGCAGCTTAGGGTCTGGGGAAGGTACTGAAGCTTTCTTT. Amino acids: CASSLGSGEGTEAFF. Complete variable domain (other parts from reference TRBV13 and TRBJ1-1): AAGVIQSPRHLIKEKRETATLKCYPIPRHDTVYWYQQGPGQDPQFLISFYEKMQSDKGSIPDRFSAQQFSDYHSELNMSSLELGDSALYFCASSLGSGEGTEAFFGQGTRLTVV.

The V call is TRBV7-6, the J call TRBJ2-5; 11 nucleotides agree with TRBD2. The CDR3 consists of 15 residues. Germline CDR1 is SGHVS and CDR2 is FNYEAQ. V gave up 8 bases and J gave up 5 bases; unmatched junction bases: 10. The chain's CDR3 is CASRALAGGPETQYF. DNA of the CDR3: TGTGCCAGCCGGGCCCTAGCGGGAGGACCCGAGACCCAGTACTTC. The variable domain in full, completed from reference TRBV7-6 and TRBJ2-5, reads GAGVSQSPRYKVTKRGQDVALRCDPISGHVSLYWYRQALGQGPEFLTYFNYEAQQDKSGLPNDRFSAERPEGSISTLTIQRTEQRDSAMYRCASRALAGGPETQYFGPGTRLLVL.

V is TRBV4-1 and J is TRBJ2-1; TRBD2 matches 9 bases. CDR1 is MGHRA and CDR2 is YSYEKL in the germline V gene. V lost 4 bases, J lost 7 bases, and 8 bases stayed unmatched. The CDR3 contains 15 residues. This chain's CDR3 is CASSLLAGESNEQFF. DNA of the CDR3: TGCGCCAGCAGCCTATTAGCGGGAGAGAGTAATGAGCAGTTCTTC.

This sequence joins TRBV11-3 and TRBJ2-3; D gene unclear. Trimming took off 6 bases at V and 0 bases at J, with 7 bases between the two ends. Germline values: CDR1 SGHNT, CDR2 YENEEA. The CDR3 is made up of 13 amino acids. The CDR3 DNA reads TGTGCCAGCAGTAAGGGTAGCACAGATACGCAGTATTTT. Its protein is CASSKGSTDTQYF.

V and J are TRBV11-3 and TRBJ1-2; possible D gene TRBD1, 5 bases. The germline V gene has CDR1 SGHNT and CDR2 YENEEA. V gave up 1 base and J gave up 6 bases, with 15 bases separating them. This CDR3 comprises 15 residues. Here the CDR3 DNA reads TGTGCCAGCAGCTTAGTGGGCAGGGCGAGGGATGGCTACACCTTC. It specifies CASSLVGRARDGYTF. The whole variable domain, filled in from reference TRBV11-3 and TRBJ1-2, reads EAGVVQSPRYKIIEKKQPVAFWCNPISGHNTLYWYLQNLGQGPELLIRYENEEAVDDSQLPKDRFSAERLKGVDSTLKIQPAELGDSAVYLCASSLVGRARDGYTFGSGTRLTVV.

CDR3 DNA sequence: TGTGCCAGCAGTTCTGGGGGCGCCCCCTACAATGAGCAGTTCTTC. This codes for CASSSGGAPYNEQFF. The chain carries TRBV28 and TRBJ2-1; TRBD1 is a possible D gene (6 bases). This CDR3 has 15 residues. The germline V and J ends were trimmed by 4 bases and 2 bases, with 12 bases remaining between them. In germline, CDR1 is MDHEN, CDR2 SYDVKM.

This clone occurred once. CDR3 region: CATSTPDRETYGYTF. The CDR3 DNA reads TGTGCCACCAGCACCCCGGACAGGGAAACCTATGGCTACACCTTC. The rearrangement joins TRBV15 to TRBJ1-2, with 8 bases lining up with TRBD1. V shed 4 bases, J shed 4 bases, and the junction held 8 bases outside the gene matches. This CDR3 contains 15 residues. From germline, CDR1 is LNHNV and CDR2 YYDKDF (reference sequence). Full variable domain (missing parts from reference TRBV15 and TRBJ1-2): DAMVIQNPRYQVTQFGKPVTLSCSQTLNHNVMYWYQQKSSQAPKLLFHYYDKDFNNEADTPDNFQSRRPNTSFCFLDIRSPGLGDTAMYLCATSTPDRETYGYTFGSGTRLTVV.

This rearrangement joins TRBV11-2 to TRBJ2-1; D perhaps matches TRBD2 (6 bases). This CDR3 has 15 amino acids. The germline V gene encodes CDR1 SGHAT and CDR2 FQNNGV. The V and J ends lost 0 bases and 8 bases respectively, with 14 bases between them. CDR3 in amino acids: CASSLDNGSRDEQFF. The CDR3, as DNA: TGTGCCAGCAGCTTAGATAACGGGAGCCGGGATGAGCAGTTCTTC.

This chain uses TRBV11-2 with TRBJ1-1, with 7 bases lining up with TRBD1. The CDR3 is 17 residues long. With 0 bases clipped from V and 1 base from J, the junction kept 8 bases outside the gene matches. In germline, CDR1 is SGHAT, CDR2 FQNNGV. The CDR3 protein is CASSLESLGTANTEAFF. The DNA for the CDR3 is TGTGCCAGCAGCTTAGAGTCCCTCGGGACAGCGAACACTGAAGCTTTCTTT. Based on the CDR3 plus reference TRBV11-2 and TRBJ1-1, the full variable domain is EAGVAQSPRYKIIEKRQSVAFWCNPISGHATLYWYQQILGQGPKLLIQFQNNGVVDDSQLPKDRFSAERLKGVDSTLKIQPAKLEDSAVYLCASSLESLGTANTEAFFGQGTRLTVV.

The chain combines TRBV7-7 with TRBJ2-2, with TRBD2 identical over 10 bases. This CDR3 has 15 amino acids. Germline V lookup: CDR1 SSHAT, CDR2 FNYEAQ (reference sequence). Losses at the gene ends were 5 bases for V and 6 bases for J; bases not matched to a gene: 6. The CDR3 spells CASSPGLANAGELFF. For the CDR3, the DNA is TGTGCCAGCAGCCCGGGACTAGCGAATGCCGGGGAGCTGTTTTTT.

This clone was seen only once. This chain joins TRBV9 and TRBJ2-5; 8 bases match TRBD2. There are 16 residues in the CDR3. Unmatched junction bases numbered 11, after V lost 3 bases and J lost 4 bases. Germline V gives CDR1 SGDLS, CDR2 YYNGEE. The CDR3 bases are TGTGCCAGCAGCGATCTGCTGGCGGGAGGCGCAGAGACCCAGTACTTC. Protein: CASSDLLAGGAETQYF.

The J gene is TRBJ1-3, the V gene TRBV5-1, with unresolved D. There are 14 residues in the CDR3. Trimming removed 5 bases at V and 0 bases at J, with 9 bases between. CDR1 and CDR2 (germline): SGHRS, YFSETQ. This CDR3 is CASREGFSGNTIYF. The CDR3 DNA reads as TGCGCCAGCAGGGAAGGCTTCTCTGGAAACACCATATATTTT.

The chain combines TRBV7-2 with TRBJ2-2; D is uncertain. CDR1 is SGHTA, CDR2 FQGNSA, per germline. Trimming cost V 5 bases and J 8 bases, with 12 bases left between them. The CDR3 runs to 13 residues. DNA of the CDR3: TGTGCCAGCAGCACCGACGGATCGGGGGAGCTGTTTTTT. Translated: CASSTDGSGELFF.

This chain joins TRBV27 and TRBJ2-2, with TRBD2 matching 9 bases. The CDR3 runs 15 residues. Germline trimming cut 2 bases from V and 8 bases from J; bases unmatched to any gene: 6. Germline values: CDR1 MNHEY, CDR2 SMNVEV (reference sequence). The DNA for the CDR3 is TGTGCCAGCAGTTTAGGGTTAGCGGGAGCGGGGGAGCTGTTTTTT. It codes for CASSLGLAGAGELFF.

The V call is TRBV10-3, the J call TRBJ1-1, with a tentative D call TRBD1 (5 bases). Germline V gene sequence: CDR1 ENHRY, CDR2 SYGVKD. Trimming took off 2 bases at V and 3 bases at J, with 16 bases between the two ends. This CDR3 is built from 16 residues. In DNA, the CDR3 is TGTGCCATCAGTGAGCCGTCCAGGGCTATGGACACTGAAGCTTTCTTT. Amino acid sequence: CAISEPSRAMDTEAFF.

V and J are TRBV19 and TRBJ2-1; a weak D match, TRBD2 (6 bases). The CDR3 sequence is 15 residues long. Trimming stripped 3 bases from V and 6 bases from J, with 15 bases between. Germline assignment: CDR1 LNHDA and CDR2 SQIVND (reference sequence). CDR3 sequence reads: CASSILAGGSNEQFF. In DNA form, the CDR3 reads TGTGCCAGTAGTATTCTAGCCGGGGGAAGCAATGAGCAGTTCTTC. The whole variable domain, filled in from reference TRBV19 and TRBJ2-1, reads DGGITQSPKYLFRKEGQNVTLSCEQNLNHDAMYWYRQDPGQGLRLIYYSQIVNDFQKGDIAEGYSVSREKKESFPLTVTSAQKNPTAFYLCASSILAGGSNEQFFGPGTRLTVL.

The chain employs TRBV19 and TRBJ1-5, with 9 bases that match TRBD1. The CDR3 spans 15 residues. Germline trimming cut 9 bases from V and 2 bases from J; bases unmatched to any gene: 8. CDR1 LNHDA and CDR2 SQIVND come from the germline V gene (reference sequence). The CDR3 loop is CASLTGGEGNQPQHF. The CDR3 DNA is TGTGCCAGCCTCACAGGGGGCGAGGGCAATCAGCCCCAGCATTTT.

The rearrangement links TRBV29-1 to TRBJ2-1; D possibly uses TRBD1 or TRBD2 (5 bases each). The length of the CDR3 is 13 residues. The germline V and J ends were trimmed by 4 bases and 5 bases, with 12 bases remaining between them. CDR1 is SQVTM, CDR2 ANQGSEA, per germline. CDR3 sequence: CSVVLGRNNEQFF. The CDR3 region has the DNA TGCAGCGTTGTTTTGGGACGGAACAATGAGCAGTTCTTC.

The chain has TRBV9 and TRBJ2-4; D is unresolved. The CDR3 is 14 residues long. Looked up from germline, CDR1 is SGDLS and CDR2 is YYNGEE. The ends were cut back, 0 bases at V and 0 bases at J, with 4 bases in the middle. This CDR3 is CASSVGLAKNIQYF. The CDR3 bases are TGTGCCAGCAGCGTAGGTCTAGCCAAAAACATTCAGTACTTC.

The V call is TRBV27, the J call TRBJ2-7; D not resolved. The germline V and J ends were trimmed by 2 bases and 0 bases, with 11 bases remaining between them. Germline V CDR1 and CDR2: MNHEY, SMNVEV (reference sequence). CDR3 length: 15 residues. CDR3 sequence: CASSLGDPSSYEQYV. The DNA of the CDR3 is TGTGCCAGCAGTTTAGGCGACCCTTCCTCCTACGAGCAGTACGTC.

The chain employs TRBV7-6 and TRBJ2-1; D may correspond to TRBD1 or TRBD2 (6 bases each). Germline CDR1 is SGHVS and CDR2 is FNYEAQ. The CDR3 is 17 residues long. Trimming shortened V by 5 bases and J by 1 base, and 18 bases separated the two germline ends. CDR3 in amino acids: CASSPRVRGPSYNEQFF. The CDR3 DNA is TGTGCCAGCAGCCCGAGGGTCCGGGGGCCATCCTACAATGAGCAGTTCTTC.

The CDR3 nucleotides read TGTGCCAGCAGTTTAAGGGGAGGGAGAGCTTTCTTT. It specifies CASSLRGGRAFF. The V gene is TRBV28, the J gene TRBJ1-1, with D tentatively TRBD1 (5 bases). With 2 bases removed from V and 10 bases from J, the gap between germline ends came to 11 bases. This CDR3 region has 12 residues. CDR1 MDHEN and CDR2 SYDVKM come from the germline V gene.

CDR3 region: CASSTRQYSNQPQHF. The CDR3 coding sequence is TGTGCCAGTAGTACCCGACAGTATAGCAATCAGCCCCAGCATTTT. The chain carries TRBV19 and TRBJ1-5; maybe TRBD1 (5 bases). The CDR3 sequence is 15 residues long. Trimming took off 4 bases at V and 0 bases at J, with 10 bases between the two ends. The germline V gene encodes CDR1 LNHDA and CDR2 SQIVND (reference sequence).

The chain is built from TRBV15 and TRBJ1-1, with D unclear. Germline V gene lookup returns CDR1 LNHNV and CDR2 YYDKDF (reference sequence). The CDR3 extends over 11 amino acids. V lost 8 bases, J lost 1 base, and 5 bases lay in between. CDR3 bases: TGTGCCACCGAGGAGAACACTGAAGCTTTCTTT. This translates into CATEENTEAFF.

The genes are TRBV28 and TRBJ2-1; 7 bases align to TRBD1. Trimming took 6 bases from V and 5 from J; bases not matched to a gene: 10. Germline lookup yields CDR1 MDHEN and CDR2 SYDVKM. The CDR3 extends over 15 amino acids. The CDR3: CASRSGTAPDNEQFF. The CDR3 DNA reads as TGTGCCAGCAGGTCCGGGACAGCCCCCGACAATGAGCAGTTCTTC. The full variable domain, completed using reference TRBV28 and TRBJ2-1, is DVKVTQSSRYLVKRTGEKVFLECVQDMDHENMFWYRQDPGLGLRLIYFSYDVKMKEKGDIPEGYSVSREKKERFSLILESASTNQTSMYLCASRSGTAPDNEQFFGPGTRLTVL.

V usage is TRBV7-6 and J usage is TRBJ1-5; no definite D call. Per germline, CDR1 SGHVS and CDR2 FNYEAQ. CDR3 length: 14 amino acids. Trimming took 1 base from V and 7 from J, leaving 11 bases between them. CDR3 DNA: TGTGCCAGCAGCTTAGGTGGAGTCGACCAGCCCCAGCATTTT. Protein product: CASSLGGVDQPQHF.